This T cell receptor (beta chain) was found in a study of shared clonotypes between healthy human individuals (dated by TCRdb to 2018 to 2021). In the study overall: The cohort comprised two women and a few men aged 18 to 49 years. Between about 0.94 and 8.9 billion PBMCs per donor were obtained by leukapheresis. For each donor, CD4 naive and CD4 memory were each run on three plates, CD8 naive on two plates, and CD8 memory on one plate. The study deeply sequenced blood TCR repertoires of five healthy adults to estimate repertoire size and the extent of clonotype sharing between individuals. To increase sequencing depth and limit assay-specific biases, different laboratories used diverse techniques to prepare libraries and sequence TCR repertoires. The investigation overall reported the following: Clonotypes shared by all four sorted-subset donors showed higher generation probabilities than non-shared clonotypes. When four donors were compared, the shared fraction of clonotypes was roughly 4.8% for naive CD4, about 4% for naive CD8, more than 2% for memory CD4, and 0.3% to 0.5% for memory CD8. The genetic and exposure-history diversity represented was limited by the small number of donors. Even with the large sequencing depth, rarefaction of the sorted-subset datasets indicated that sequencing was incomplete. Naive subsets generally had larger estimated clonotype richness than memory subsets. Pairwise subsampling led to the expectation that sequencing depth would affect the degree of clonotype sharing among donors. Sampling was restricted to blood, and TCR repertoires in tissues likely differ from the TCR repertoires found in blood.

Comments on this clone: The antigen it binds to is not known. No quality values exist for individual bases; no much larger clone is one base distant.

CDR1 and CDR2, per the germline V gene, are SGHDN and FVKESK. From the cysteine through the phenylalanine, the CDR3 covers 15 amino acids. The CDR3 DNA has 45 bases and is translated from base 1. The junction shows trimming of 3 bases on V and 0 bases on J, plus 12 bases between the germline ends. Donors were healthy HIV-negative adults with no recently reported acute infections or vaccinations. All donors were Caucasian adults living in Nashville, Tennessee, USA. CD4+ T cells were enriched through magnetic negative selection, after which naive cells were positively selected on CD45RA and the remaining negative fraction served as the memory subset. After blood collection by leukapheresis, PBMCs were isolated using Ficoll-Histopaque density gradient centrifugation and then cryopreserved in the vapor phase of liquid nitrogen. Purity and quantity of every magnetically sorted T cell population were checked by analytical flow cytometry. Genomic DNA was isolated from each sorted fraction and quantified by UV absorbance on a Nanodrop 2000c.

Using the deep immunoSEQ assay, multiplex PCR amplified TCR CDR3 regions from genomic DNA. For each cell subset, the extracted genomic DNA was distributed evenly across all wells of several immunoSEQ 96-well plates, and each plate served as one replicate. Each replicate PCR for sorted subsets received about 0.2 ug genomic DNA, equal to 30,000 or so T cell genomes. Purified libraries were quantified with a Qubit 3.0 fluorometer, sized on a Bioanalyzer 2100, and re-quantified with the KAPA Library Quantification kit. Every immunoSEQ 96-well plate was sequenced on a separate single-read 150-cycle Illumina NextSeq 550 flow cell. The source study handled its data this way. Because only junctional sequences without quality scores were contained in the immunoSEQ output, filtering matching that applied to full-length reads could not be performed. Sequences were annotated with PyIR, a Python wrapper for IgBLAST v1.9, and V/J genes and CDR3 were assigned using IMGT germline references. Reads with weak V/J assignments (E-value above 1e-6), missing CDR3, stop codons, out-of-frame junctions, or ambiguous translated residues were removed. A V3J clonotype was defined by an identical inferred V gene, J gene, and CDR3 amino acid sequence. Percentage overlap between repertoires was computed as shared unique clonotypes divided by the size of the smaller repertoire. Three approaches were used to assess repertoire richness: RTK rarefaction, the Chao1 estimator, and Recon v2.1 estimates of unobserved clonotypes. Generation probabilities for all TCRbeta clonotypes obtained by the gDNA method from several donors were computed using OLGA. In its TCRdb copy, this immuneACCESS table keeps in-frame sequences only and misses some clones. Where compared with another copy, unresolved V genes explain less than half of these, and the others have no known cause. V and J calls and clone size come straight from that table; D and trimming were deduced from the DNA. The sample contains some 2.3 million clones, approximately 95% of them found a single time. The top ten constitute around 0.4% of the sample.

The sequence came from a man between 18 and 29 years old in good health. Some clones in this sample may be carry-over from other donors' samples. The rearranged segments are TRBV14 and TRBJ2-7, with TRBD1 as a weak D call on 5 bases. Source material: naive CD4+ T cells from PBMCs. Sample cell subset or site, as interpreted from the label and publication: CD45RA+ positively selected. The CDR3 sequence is CASSQLDSSSYEQYF. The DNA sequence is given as TGTGCCAGCAGCCAGCTCGACAGTTCCTCCTACGAGCAGTACTTC.